This passage covers 7 T cell receptor beta chains from one sample sequenced in a study of blood T cell repertoires in COVID-19. Assay: immunoSEQ multiplex PCR; the TCRdb copy retains only in-frame clones and omits some. The sample lists 30,000 to 35,000 clones, roughly 82% occurring once. The material sequenced was peripheral blood. These TCRs come from a man aged 80 or over with active or convalescent COVID-19.

The J gene is TRBJ2-3, the V gene TRBV29-1, with 8 bases that match TRBD2. Germline values: CDR1 SQVTM, CDR2 ANQGSEA. V gave up 7 bases and J gave up 8 bases; unmatched junction bases: 8. The CDR3 spans 12 residues. This CDR3 is CSGTQTSGTQYF. In nucleotides, the CDR3 is TGCAGCGGAACCCAAACTAGCGGTACGCAGTATTTT.

CDR3 DNA sequence: TGTGCCATCAGTGAGCCTAGCGGGAGGGGCACAGATACGCAGTATTTT. This translates into CAISEPSGRGTDTQYF. The chain carries TRBV10-3 and TRBJ2-3, with TRBD2 matching over 12 bases. The CDR3 has 16 amino acids. CDR1 is ENHRY and CDR2 is SYGVKD in the germline V gene. Losses at the gene ends were 2 bases for V and 1 base for J; bases not matched to a gene: 1.

The chain employs TRBV7-3 and TRBJ2-3, with 9 bases lining up with TRBD2. CDR1 SGHTA and CDR2 FQGTGA come from the germline V gene. With 2 bases clipped from V and 5 bases from J, the junction kept 5 bases outside the gene matches. CDR3 size: 15 residues. The CDR3 nucleotides are TGTGCCAGCAGCTTAGCGGGAGGGTCTGTAGATACGCAGTATTTT. Amino acid sequence: CASSLAGGSVDTQYF.

The chain joins TRBV5-5 to TRBJ2-5; possible D gene TRBD2, 5 bases. Between the trimmed V and J ends, which lost 1 base and 2 bases, there was a span of 12 bases. In germline, CDR1 is SGHKS, CDR2 YYEKEE (reference sequence). The CDR3 length is 15 residues. The DNA of the CDR3 is TGTGCCAGCAGCTTGACCCGGGGTGGGCAAGAGACCCAGTACTTC. Translating it yields CASSLTRGGQETQYF.

The rearrangement joins TRBV28 to TRBJ1-1, with D possibly being TRBD1 (5 bases). Germline assignment: CDR1 MDHEN and CDR2 SYDVKM. V shed 3 bases and J shed 0 bases, with 11 bases lying between them. The CDR3 has 15 amino acids. This CDR3 reads CASSLTVNMNTEAFF. The DNA of the CDR3 is TGTGCCAGCAGTTTGACAGTTAACATGAACACTGAAGCTTTCTTT.

The chain has TRBV7-9 and TRBJ2-5; D gene unclear. The V gene lost 5 bases and the J gene lost 4 bases, with 11 bases spanning the gap. The CDR3 loop spans 13 amino acids. Germline V gene sequence: CDR1 SEHNR, CDR2 FQNEAQ (reference sequence). CDR3 coding DNA: TGTGCCAGCAGCGAGGAAGGTGGAGAGACCCAGTACTTC. It specifies CASSEEGGETQYF.

This clone was observed a few times. V is TRBV3-1 (or the pseudogene TRBV3-2) and J is TRBJ1-1; the D gene is possibly TRBD1 (5 bases). CDR1 and CDR2 (germline): LGHDT, YNNKEL (reference sequence). This CDR3 contains 13 residues. Deletions cut 3 bases from V and 4 bases from J, with 9 bases between. CDR3 coding DNA: TGTGCCAGCAGCCAGGGCGGGGGCACTGAAGCTTTCTTT. Its protein product is CASSQGGGTEAFF.